This is a list of T cell receptor beta chains from one sample in a study of Graves' ophthalmopathy and Graves' hyperthyroidism. TCRdb re-derived calls from the multiplex PCR reads in MiXCR, one entry per CDR3 protein. The data contain 400,000 or so distinct CDR3 sequences, 15% of them singletons. The sequenced sample was peripheral blood. The receptors derive from a woman between 18 and 29 years old with stable Graves' hyperthyroidism. Both conserved end residues are part of each CDR3. D genes are given only for firm matches. Clone size is given for some rows only: seen once, a few or many times, or a class if the clone is expanded.

v_gene: TRBV9
j_gene: TRBJ1-2
abundance: many
d_gene: NA
CDR3aa: CASSVATGLGDGYGYTF
CDR3nt: TGTGCCAGCAGCGTAGCTACGGGTCTGGGGGATGGCTATGGCTACACCTTC

v_gene: TRBV12-3/TRBV12-4
j_gene: TRBJ2-2
abundance: many
d_gene: NA
CDR3aa: CASRRTNGVSGELFF
CDR3nt: TGTGCCAGCAGGAGAACCAACGGGGTTTCCGGGGAGCTGTTTTTT

v_gene: TRBV20-1
j_gene: TRBJ1-2
abundance: many
d_gene: NA
CDR3aa: CSARDDGTSNYGYTF
CDR3nt: TGCAGTGCTAGGGACGACGGGACCTCTAACTATGGCTACACCTTC

v_gene: TRBV28
j_gene: TRBJ2-7
abundance: many
d_gene: TRBD1
CDR3aa: CASSFSGQFYEQYF
CDR3nt: TGTGCCAGCAGTTTTTCGGGACAGTTCTACGAGCAGTACTTC

v_gene: TRBV7-7
j_gene: TRBJ2-5
abundance: many
d_gene: NA
CDR3aa: CASSPFASSGQETQYF
CDR3nt: TGTGCTAGCAGCCCCTTCGCTTCAAGCGGACAAGAGACCCAGTACTTC

v_gene: TRBV12-3/TRBV12-4
j_gene: TRBJ1-1
abundance: many
d_gene: NA
CDR3aa: CASSLVPRGLNTEAFF
CDR3nt: TGTGCCAGCAGTTTGGTCCCTCGGGGACTGAACACTGAAGCTTTCTTT

v_gene: TRBV6-5
j_gene: TRBJ2-2
abundance: many
d_gene: NA
CDR3aa: CASSYRVEGTGELFF
CDR3nt: TGTGCCAGCAGTTACAGGGTTGAAGGCACCGGGGAGCTGTTTTTT

v_gene: TRBV19
j_gene: TRBJ1-2
abundance: many
d_gene: NA
CDR3aa: CASTRRVDYGYTF
CDR3nt: TGTGCCAGTACCAGAAGGGTCGACTATGGCTACACCTTC

v_gene: TRBV27
j_gene: TRBJ2-7
abundance: many
d_gene: TRBD1
CDR3aa: CASSFPGQNYEQYF
CDR3nt: TGTGCCAGCAGTTTCCCGGGACAGAACTACGAGCAGTACTTC

v_gene: TRBV5-1
j_gene: TRBJ1-1
abundance: many
d_gene: TRBD1
CDR3aa: CASSRTGDRRNTEAFF
CDR3nt: TGCGCCAGCAGCCGCACTGGGGACAGAAGGAACACTGAAGCTTTCTTT

v_gene: TRBV27
j_gene: TRBJ1-5
abundance: many
d_gene: NA
CDR3aa: CATARRGNQPQHF
CDR3nt: TGTGCCACCGCGAGGAGGGGGAATCAGCCCCAGCATTTT

v_gene: TRBV4-1
j_gene: TRBJ1-2
abundance: NA
d_gene: TRBD1
CDR3aa: CASSQRTGGNYGYTF
CDR3nt: TGCGCCAGCAGCCAGAGGACAGGGGGGAACTATGGCTACACCTTC

v_gene: TRBV5-6
j_gene: TRBJ2-5
abundance: NA
d_gene: TRBD2
CDR3aa: CASSHLACGGTLETQYF
CDR3nt: TGTGCCAGCAGCCATCTTGCTTGCGGGGGTACTCTAGAGACCCAGTACTTC

v_gene: TRBV20-1
j_gene: TRBJ1-2
abundance: many
d_gene: TRBD1
CDR3aa: CSAFLTGDYGYTF
CDR3nt: TGCAGTGCTTTCCTCACAGGGGACTATGGCTACACCTTC

v_gene: TRBV11-1
j_gene: TRBJ1-1
abundance: many
d_gene: NA
CDR3aa: CASSLQGTNRGTEAFF
CDR3nt: TGTGCCAGCAGCTTACAGGGGACGAACCGGGGGACTGAAGCTTTCTTT

v_gene: TRBV25-1
j_gene: TRBJ1-1
abundance: many
d_gene: NA
CDR3aa: CASGRAGRGGEAFF
CDR3nt: TGTGCCAGCGGAAGGGCGGGCAGGGGAGGTGAAGCTTTCTTT

v_gene: TRBV12-5
j_gene: TRBJ1-2
abundance: once
d_gene: NA
CDR3aa: CASGLIAGSNYGYTF
CDR3nt: TGTGCTAGTGGTTTGATAGCGGGTTCTAACTATGGCTACACCTTC